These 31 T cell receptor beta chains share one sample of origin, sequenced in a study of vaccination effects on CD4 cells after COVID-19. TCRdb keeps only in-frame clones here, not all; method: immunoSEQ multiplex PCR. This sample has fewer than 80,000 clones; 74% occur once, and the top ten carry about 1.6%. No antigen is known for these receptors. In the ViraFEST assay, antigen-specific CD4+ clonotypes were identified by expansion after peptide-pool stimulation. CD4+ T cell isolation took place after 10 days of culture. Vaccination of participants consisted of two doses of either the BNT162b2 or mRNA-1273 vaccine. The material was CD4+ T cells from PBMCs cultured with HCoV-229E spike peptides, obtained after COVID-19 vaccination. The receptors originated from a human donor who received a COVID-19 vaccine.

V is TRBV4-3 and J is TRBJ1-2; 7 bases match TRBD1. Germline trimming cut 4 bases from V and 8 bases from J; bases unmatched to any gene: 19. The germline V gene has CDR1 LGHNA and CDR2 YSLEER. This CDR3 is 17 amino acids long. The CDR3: CASSLSSGTVASGGYTF. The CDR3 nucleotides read TGCGCCAGCAGCCTTTCCTCCGGGACAGTTGCTTCGGGGGGCTACACCTTC.

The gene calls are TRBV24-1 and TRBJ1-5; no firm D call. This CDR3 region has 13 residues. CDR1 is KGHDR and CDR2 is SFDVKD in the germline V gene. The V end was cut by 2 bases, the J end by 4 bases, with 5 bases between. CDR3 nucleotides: TGTGCCACCAGTGATTGGGAGAATCAGCCCCAGCATTTT. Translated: CATSDWENQPQHF.

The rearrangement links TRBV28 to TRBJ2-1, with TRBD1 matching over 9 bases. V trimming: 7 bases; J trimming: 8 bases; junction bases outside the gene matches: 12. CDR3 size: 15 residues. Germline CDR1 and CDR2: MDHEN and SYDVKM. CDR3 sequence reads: CASNTGTGKIYEQFF. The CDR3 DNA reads TGTGCCAGCAACACCGGGACAGGGAAGATCTATGAGCAGTTCTTC. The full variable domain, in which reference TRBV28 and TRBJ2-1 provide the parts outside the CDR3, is DVKVTQSSRYLVKRTGEKVFLECVQDMDHENMFWYRQDPGLGLRLIYFSYDVKMKEKGDIPEGYSVSREKKERFSLILESASTNQTSMYLCASNTGTGKIYEQFFGPGTRLTVL.

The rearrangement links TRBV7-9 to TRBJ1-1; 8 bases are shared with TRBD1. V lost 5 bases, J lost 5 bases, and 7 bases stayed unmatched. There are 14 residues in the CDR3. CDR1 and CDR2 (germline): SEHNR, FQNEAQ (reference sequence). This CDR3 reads CASSTDRGRTEAFF. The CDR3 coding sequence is TGTGCCAGCAGCACAGACAGGGGTAGGACTGAAGCTTTCTTT.

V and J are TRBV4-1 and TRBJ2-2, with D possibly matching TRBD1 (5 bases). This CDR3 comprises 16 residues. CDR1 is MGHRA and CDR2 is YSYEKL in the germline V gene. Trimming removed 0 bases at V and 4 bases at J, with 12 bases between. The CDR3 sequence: CASSQDLTGSTGELFF. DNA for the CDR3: TGCGCCAGCAGCCAAGATCTTACAGGTAGCACCGGGGAGCTGTTTTTT.

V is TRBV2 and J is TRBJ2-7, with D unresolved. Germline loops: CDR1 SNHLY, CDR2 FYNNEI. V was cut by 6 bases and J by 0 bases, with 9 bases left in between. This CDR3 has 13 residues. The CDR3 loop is CASRSRSSYEQYV. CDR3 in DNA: TGTGCCAGCAGGAGCAGATCCTCCTACGAGCAGTACGTC.

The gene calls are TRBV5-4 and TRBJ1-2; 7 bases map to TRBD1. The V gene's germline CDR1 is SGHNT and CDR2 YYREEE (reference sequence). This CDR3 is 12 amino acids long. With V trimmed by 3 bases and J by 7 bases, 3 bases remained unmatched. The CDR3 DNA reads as TGTGCCAGCAGCTCGGCAGGGGGTGGCTACACCTTC. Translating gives CASSSAGGGYTF.

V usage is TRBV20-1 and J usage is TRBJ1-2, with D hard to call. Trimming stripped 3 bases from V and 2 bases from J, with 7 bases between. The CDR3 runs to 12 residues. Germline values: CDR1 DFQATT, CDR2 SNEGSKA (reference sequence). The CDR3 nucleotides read TGCAGTGCTAGTTCCGCCAACTATGGCTACACCTTC. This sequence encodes CSASSANYGYTF.

CDR3 sequence reads: CASSEAIGQSSGNTIYF. CDR3 coding DNA: TGTGCCAGCAGTGAAGCGATCGGACAGAGCTCTGGAAACACCATATATTTT. The V call is TRBV6-1, the J call TRBJ1-3, with D perhaps matching TRBD1 (6 bases). CDR1 is MNHNS and CDR2 is SASEGT in the germline V gene. The CDR3 consists of 17 residues. V lost 0 bases, J lost 0 bases, and 12 bases lay in between.

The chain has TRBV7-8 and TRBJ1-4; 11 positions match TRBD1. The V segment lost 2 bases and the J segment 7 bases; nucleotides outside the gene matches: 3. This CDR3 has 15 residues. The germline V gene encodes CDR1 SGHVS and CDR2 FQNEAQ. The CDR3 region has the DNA TGTGCCAGCAGCTTACCCGGGACAGGGGGTGAAAAACTGTTTTTT. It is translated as CASSLPGTGGEKLFF.

The CDR3 loop reads CASRGNEQFF. CDR3 nucleotide sequence: TGTGCCAGCAGGGGGAATGAGCAGTTCTTC. The genes are TRBV5-8 and TRBJ2-1; no clear D. The V gene lost 5 bases and the J gene lost 7 bases, with 4 bases spanning the gap. Germline loops: CDR1 SGHTS, CDR2 YDEGEE. The CDR3 consists of 10 residues. Drawing the rest from reference TRBV5-8 and TRBJ2-1, the complete variable domain is EAGVTQSPTHLIKTRGQQATLRCSPISGHTSVYWYQQALGLGLQFLLWYDEGEERNRGNFPPRFSGRQFPNYSSELNVNALELEDSALYLCASRGNEQFFGPGTRLTVL.

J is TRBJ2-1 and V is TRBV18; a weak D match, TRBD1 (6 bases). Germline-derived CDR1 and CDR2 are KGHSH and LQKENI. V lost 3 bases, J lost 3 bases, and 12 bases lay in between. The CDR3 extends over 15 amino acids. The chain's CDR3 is CASSPTGFDYNEQFF. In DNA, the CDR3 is TGTGCCAGCTCACCCACAGGGTTCGACTACAATGAGCAGTTCTTC.

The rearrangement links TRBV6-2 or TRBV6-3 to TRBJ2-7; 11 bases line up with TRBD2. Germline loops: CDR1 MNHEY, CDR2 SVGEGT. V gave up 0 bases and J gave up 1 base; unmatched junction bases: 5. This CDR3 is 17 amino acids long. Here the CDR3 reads CASSYSSSGGPSYEQYV. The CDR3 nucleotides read TGTGCCAGCAGTTACTCGTCTAGCGGGGGGCCGTCCTACGAGCAGTACGTC.

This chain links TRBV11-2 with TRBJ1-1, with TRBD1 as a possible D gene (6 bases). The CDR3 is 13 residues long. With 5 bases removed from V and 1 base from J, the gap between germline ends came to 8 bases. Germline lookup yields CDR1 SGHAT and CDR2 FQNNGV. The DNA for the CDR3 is TGTGCCAGCAGCATGGACAGGAACACTGAAGCTTTCTTT. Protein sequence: CASSMDRNTEAFF.

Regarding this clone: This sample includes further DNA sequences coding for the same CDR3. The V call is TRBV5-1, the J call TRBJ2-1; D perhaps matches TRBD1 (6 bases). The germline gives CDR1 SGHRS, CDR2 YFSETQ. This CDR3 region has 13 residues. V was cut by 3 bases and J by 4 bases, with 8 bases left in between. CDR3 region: CASSWDTYNEQFF. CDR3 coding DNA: TGCGCCAGCAGCTGGGACACATACAATGAGCAGTTCTTC.

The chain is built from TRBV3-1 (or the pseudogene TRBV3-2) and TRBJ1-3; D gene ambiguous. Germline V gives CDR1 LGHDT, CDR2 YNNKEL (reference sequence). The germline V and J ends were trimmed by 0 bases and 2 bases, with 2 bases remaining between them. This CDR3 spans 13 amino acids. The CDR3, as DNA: TGTGCCAGCAGCCAAGATGCTGGAAACACCATATATTTT. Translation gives CASSQDAGNTIYF.

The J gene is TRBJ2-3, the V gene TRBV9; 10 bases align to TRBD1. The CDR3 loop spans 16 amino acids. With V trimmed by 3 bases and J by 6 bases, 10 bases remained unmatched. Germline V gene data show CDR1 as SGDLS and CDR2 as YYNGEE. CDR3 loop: CASSATLTGGADTQYF. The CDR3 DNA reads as TGTGCCAGCAGCGCCACCCTGACAGGGGGCGCCGATACGCAGTATTTT.

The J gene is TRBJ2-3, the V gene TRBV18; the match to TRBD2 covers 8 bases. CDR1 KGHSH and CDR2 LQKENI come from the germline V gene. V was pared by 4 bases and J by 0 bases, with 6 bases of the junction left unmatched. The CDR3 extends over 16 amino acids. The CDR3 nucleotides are TGTGCCAGCTCACTCAGAGCGGGGGCGAGCACAGATACGCAGTATTTT. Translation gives CASSLRAGASTDTQYF.

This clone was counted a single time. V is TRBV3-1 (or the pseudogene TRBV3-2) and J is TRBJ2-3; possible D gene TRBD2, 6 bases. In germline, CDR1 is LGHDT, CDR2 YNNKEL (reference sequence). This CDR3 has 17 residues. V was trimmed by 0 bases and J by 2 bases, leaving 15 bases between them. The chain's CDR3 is CASSQDSWGVSTDTQYF. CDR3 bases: TGTGCCAGCAGCCAAGACTCGTGGGGGGTCTCCACAGATACGCAGTATTTT.

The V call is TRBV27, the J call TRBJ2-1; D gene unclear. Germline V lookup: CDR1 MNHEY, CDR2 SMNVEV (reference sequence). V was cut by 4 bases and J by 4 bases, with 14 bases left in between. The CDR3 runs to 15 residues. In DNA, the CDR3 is TGTGCCAGCAGTTCTGACAAGAACTTATACAATGAGCAGTTCTTC. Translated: CASSSDKNLYNEQFF.

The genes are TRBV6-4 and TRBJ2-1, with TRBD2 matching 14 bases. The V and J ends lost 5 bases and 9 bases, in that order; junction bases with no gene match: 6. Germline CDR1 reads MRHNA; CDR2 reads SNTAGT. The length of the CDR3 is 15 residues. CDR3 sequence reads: CASSRLAGGYSEQFF. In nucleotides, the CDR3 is TGTGCCAGCAGTCGACTAGCGGGGGGGTATAGTGAGCAGTTCTTC.

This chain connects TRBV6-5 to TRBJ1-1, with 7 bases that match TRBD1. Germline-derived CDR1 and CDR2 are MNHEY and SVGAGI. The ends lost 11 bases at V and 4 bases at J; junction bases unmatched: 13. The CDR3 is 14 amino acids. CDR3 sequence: CACERAGGVTEAFF. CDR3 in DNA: TGTGCCTGTGAGCGGGCAGGGGGGGTCACTGAAGCTTTCTTT.

CDR3 region: CASSFIRAPAFF. The CDR3 DNA reads TGTGCCAGCAGCTTCATCCGGGCTCCCGCTTTCTTT. The rearrangement links TRBV11-2 to TRBJ1-1; D unclear. CDR3 length: 12 amino acids. Trimming removed 3 bases from V and 11 bases from J, with 13 bases in between. Per germline, CDR1 SGHAT and CDR2 FQNNGV.

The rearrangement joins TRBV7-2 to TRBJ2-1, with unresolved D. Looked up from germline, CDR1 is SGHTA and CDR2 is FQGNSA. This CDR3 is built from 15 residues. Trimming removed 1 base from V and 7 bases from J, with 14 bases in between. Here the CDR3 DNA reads TGTGCCAGCAGCTTAGGGGTAGCAAGAAAGAATGAGCAGTTCTTC. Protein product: CASSLGVARKNEQFF.

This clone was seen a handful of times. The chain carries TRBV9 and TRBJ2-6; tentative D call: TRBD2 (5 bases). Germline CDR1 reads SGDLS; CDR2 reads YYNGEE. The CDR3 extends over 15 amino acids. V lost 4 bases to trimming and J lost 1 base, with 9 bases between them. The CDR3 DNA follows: TGTGCCAGCAGCCCGCGGGCTTCTGGGGCCAACGTCCTGACTTTC. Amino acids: CASSPRASGANVLTF.

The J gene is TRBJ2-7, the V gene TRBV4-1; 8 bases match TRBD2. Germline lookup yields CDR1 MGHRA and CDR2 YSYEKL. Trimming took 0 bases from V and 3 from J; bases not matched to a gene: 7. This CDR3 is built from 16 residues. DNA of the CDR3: TGCGCCAGCAGCCAAGAACATCGGGGGGGCCTCTACGAGCAGTACGTC. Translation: CASSQEHRGGLYEQYV.

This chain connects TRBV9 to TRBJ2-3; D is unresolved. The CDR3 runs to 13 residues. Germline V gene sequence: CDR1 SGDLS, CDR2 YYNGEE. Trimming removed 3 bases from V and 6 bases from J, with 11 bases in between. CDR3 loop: CASSAGPPDTQYF. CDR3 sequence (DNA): TGTGCCAGCAGCGCAGGACCCCCGGATACGCAGTATTTT.

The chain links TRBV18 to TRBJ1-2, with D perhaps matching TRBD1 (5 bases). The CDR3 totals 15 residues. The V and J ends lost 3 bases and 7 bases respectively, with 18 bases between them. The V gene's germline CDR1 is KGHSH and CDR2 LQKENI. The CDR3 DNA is TGTGCCAGCTCACCGGGGCAGGGAGGTTTAAGTGGCTACACCTTC. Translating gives CASSPGQGGLSGYTF.

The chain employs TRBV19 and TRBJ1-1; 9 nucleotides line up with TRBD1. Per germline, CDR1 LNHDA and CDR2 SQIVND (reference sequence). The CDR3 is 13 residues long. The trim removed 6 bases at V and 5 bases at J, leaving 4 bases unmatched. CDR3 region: CASRGTGWTEAFF. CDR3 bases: TGTGCCAGTAGGGGGACAGGGTGGACTGAAGCTTTCTTT.

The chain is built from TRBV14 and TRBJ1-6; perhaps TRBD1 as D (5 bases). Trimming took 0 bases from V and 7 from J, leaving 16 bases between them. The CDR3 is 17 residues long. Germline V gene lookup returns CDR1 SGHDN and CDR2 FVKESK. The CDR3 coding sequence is TGTGCCAGCAGCCAAGATCGGGGGTCCTCGTGGAATTCACCCCTCCACTTT. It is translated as CASSQDRGSSWNSPLHF.

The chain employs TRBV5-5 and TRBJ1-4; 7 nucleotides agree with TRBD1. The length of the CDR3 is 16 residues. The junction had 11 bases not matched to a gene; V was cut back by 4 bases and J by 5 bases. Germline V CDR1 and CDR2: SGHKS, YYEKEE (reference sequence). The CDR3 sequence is CASSQGQSGSNEKLFF. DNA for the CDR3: TGTGCCAGCAGCCAGGGACAGTCCGGGTCCAATGAAAAACTGTTTTTT.